This T cell receptor beta chain was sequenced during a study of blood T cell repertoires in COVID-19. Per the germline V gene, CDR1 is SNHLY and CDR2 is FYNNEI. V lost 2 bases and J 3 bases, leaving 14 bases between the germline ends. The CDR3 length is 15 residues. Only in-frame clones appear in the TCRdb table, and some are missing; sequencing was by immunoSEQ multiplex PCR. The top ten hold 1.1% of the sample, which has roughly 120,000 clones, over 80% seen once. The clonotype originates from a human donor in a cohort sampled during active COVID-19. The sequencing input was peripheral blood. The chain carries TRBV2 and TRBJ2-7, with D tentatively TRBD2 (5 bases). Here the CDR3 DNA reads TGTGCCAGCAGTGAAATTCGGGGAATGGGCTACGAGCAGTACTTC. This translates into CASSEIRGMGYEQYF.